A single sample is the source of the 31 T cell receptor beta chains below, sequenced in a study of blood T cell repertoires in COVID-19. Some clones are missing from TCRdb's copy, which holds only in-frame ones; the method was immunoSEQ multiplex PCR. The sample lists some 220,000 clones, around 80% occurring once. The sample comprised peripheral blood. The receptors come from a woman over 75 with active or convalescent COVID-19.

The chain has TRBV9 and TRBJ1-4; TRBD1 matches 8 bases. The V gene's germline CDR1 is SGDLS and CDR2 YYNGEE. The CDR3 length is 15 residues. The J segment lost 7 bases and the V segment lost 4 bases, leaving 9 bases of the junction unmatched. CDR3 DNA: TGTGCCAGCAGCCCCGGGGACAGGTCCTCTGAAAAACTGTTTTTT. Amino acids: CASSPGDRSSEKLFF.

This clone was observed once. This rearrangement joins TRBV2 to TRBJ2-3; no clear D gene. CDR3 length equals 17 residues. Looked up from germline, CDR1 is SNHLY and CDR2 is FYNNEI. V lost 5 bases, J lost 0 bases, and 18 bases lay in between. CDR3: CASSNTLSAGSTDTQYF. CDR3 nucleotides: TGTGCCAGCAGTAATACCCTCAGCGCTGGGAGCACAGATACGCAGTATTTT.

The V call is TRBV2, the J call TRBJ2-7; D is possibly TRBD2 (5 bases). This CDR3 comprises 11 residues. Germline V lookup: CDR1 SNHLY, CDR2 FYNNEI. Trimming took off 5 bases at V and 7 bases at J, with 9 bases between the two ends. The CDR3 protein is CASSRLTEQYF. Here the CDR3 DNA reads TGTGCCAGCAGTCGACTAACAGAGCAGTACTTC.

Regarding this clone: Compared with germline, one end of the junction differs, possibly owing to a read error. V and J are TRBV15 and TRBJ2-1, with TRBD2 identical over 8 bases. This CDR3 spans 12 amino acids. CDR1 and CDR2 (germline): LNHNV, YYDKDF (reference sequence). Written as DNA, the CDR3 is TGTGCCACCAGCAGAGCCAGCGGGGGCCTAATCTTC. As protein: CATSRASGGLIF.

The chain employs TRBV10-3 and TRBJ1-1, with 8 bases fitting TRBD1. The CDR3 covers 17 residues. The germline V gene encodes CDR1 ENHRY and CDR2 SYGVKD. The V and J ends lost 1 base and 1 base, in that order; junction bases with no gene match: 8. As DNA, the CDR3 is TGTGCCATCAGTGAGTGGTCAGGGGGCGCCGGGAACACTGAAGCTTTCTTT. Translation gives CAISEWSGGAGNTEAFF.

The chain recombines TRBV18 with TRBJ2-1, with D possibly being TRBD1 (6 bases). CDR1 is KGHSH and CDR2 is LQKENI in the germline V gene. The V and J ends lost 3 bases and 5 bases respectively, with 8 bases between them. The CDR3 has 13 residues. The CDR3 DNA sequence: TGTGCCAGCTCACCGGGACATAACAATGAGCAGTTCTTC. It codes for CASSPGHNNEQFF.

V and J are TRBV3-1 (or the pseudogene TRBV3-2) and TRBJ1-5, with 9 nucleotides matching TRBD1. V lost 0 bases to trimming and J lost 6 bases; unmatched junction nucleotides: 3. The CDR3 is made up of 15 amino acids. Looked up from germline, CDR1 is LGHDT and CDR2 is YNNKEL (reference sequence). The CDR3 reads CASSQETGGSQPQHF. CDR3 DNA sequence: TGTGCCAGCAGCCAAGAAACAGGGGGCAGTCAGCCCCAGCATTTT.

The gene calls are TRBV4-3 and TRBJ2-7; 8 nucleotides line up with TRBD2. The CDR3 spans 16 residues. Germline values: CDR1 LGHNA, CDR2 YSLEER. The J segment lost 6 bases and the V segment lost 0 bases, leaving 10 bases of the junction unmatched. DNA of the CDR3: TGCGCCAGCAGCCAAGATTGGAGCGGGAGTCGACGCGAGCAGTACTTC. Encoded protein: CASSQDWSGSRREQYF.

The V gene is TRBV9, the J gene TRBJ2-7; D gene uncertain. The CDR3 runs 14 residues. Germline-derived CDR1 and CDR2 are SGDLS and YYNGEE. V was trimmed by 0 bases and J by 6 bases, leaving 13 bases between them. The DNA for the CDR3 is TGTGCCAGCAGCGTAGTACGGGTTGTGGGCGAGCAGTACTTC. Residues: CASSVVRVVGEQYF.

V gene TRBV13 combines with J gene TRBJ2-5; D is perhaps TRBD1 (6 bases). The CDR3 is 15 amino acids. The germline gives CDR1 PRHDT, CDR2 FYEKMQ (reference sequence). With 2 bases removed from V and 5 bases from J, the gap between germline ends came to 15 bases. The CDR3 sequence: CASSLQLAGDETQYF. Written as DNA, the CDR3 is TGTGCCAGCAGCTTACAGTTGGCAGGGGATGAGACCCAGTACTTC.

The chain combines TRBV7-3 with TRBJ2-1; 13 bases line up with TRBD2. Trimming cost V 5 bases and J 7 bases; bases outside gene matches: 5. The V gene's germline CDR1 is SGHTA and CDR2 FQGTGA. The CDR3 is 15 amino acids. CDR3 loop: CASSRGLAGVNEQFF. The CDR3 DNA is TGTGCCAGCAGCCGTGGACTAGCGGGAGTAAATGAGCAGTTCTTC.

This chain uses TRBV6-5 with TRBJ2-7; D is uncertain. The germline V gene encodes CDR1 MNHEY and CDR2 SVGAGI. This CDR3 is built from 13 residues. V gave up 4 bases and J gave up 3 bases, with 10 bases separating them. The CDR3: CASSSARYYEQYF. Written as DNA, the CDR3 is TGTGCCAGCAGTTCGGCTAGATACTACGAGCAGTACTTC.

This clone appeared a single time. This chain connects TRBV7-9 to TRBJ1-2; 8 bases match TRBD1. CDR1 and CDR2 (germline): SEHNR, FQNEAQ (reference sequence). With 0 bases clipped from V and 5 bases from J, the junction kept 5 bases outside the gene matches. CDR3 length: 15 amino acids. CDR3 in amino acids: CASSLAPGGEYGYTF. CDR3 nucleotide sequence: TGTGCCAGCAGCTTAGCCCCAGGGGGCGAGTATGGCTACACCTTC.

V is TRBV18 and J is TRBJ2-3; 7 bases line up with TRBD1. Unmatched junction bases numbered 5, after V lost 3 bases and J lost 5 bases. CDR3 size: 14 residues. The V gene's germline CDR1 is KGHSH and CDR2 LQKENI. As DNA, the CDR3 is TGTGCCAGCTCACCTAGGGGGCGCGAAGATACGCAGTATTTT. This encodes CASSPRGREDTQYF.

V usage is TRBV12-3 or TRBV12-4 and J usage is TRBJ2-6; D gene uncertain. The CDR3 has 13 amino acids. V was cut by 5 bases and J by 3 bases, with 5 bases left in between. The CDR3 DNA sequence: TGTGCCAGCAGTCCCAATGGGGCCAACGTCCTGACTTTC. Protein product: CASSPNGANVLTF.

This clone was found once. The chain links TRBV18 to TRBJ1-1; 9 nucleotides align to TRBD1. The ends lost 0 bases at V and 6 bases at J; junction bases unmatched: 5. Germline CDR1 reads KGHSH; CDR2 reads LQKENI. This CDR3 has 15 residues. Here the CDR3 reads CASSPPGQGNAEAFF. CDR3 sequence (DNA): TGTGCCAGCTCACCACCGGGACAGGGAAACGCTGAAGCTTTCTTT.

The J gene is TRBJ2-3, the V gene TRBV4-3; the match to TRBD2 covers 9 bases. The V and J ends lost 4 bases and 4 bases, in that order; junction bases with no gene match: 12. CDR1 and CDR2 from the germline V gene are LGHNA and YSLEER. This CDR3 spans 17 amino acids. For the CDR3, the DNA is TGCGCCAGCAGCCCCCGCGGGAGGGAGGCAGAGGCAGATACGCAGTATTTT. It is translated as CASSPRGREAEADTQYF.

This clone was recorded a few times. The chain couples TRBV15 to TRBJ1-5, with no clear D. The CDR3 totals 13 residues. V dropped 6 bases and J dropped 9 bases, with 15 bases sitting between them. Germline CDR1 reads LNHNV; CDR2 reads YYDKDF (reference sequence). CDR3 coding DNA: TGTGCCACCAGTACAGCCCGTTTTGGGCCCCAGCATTTT. Protein sequence: CATSTARFGPQHF. The variable domain in full, with the rest retrieved from reference TRBV15 and TRBJ1-5, is DAMVIQNPRYQVTQFGKPVTLSCSQTLNHNVMYWYQQKSSQAPKLLFHYYDKDFNNEADTPDNFQSRRPNTSFCFLDIRSPGLGDTAMYLCATSTARFGPQHFGDGTRLSIL.

The V call is TRBV15, the J call TRBJ2-5; D is undetermined. CDR1 and CDR2 from the germline V gene are LNHNV and YYDKDF (reference sequence). The CDR3 consists of 13 residues. Trimming shortened V by 0 bases and J by 5 bases, and 7 bases separated the two germline ends. In DNA form, the CDR3 reads TGTGCCACCAGCAGAGATATCGGGGAGACCCAGTACTTC. This codes for CATSRDIGETQYF.

The chain has TRBV27 and TRBJ1-1; D uncertain. The V and J ends lost 3 bases and 4 bases respectively, with 9 bases between them. The length of the CDR3 is 13 residues. Per germline, CDR1 MNHEY and CDR2 SMNVEV (reference sequence). DNA for the CDR3: TGTGCCAGCAGTTTTCAACGGGGCACTGAAGCTTTCTTT. Amino acid sequence: CASSFQRGTEAFF.

The V gene is TRBV23-1, the J gene TRBJ1-1, with 7 bases lining up with TRBD1. TRBV23-1 is an ORF, and what it does is uncertain. The CDR3 runs 16 residues. After removal of 4 bases from V and 4 bases from J, the junction contained 12 bases not matched to a gene. DNA of the CDR3: TGCGCCAGCAGTCGAGGGGGCGCAGGGATGAGCACTGAAGCTTTCTTT. It codes for CASSRGGAGMSTEAFF.

The chain joins TRBV27 to TRBJ1-5; 8 bases are shared with TRBD1. Germline CDR1 is MNHEY and CDR2 is SMNVEV (reference sequence). The CDR3 contains 17 residues. The ends lost 0 bases at V and 2 bases at J; junction bases unmatched: 6. The CDR3 sequence is CASSLSAGGRGNQPQHF. CDR3 DNA sequence: TGTGCCAGCAGTTTATCAGCAGGGGGCCGGGGCAATCAGCCCCAGCATTTT.

This sequence joins TRBV7-8 and TRBJ2-7, with 13 bases matching TRBD2. The CDR3 runs to 15 residues. V lost 5 bases to trimming and J lost 4 bases; unmatched junction nucleotides: 5. CDR1 is SGHVS and CDR2 is FQNEAQ in the germline V gene. CDR3 sequence: CASSPGLAGVYEQYF. Here the CDR3 DNA reads TGTGCCAGCAGCCCAGGACTAGCGGGAGTTTACGAGCAGTACTTC.

The chain employs TRBV7-3 and TRBJ2-5, with 10 bases identical to TRBD2. Germline V lookup: CDR1 SGHTA, CDR2 FQGTGA. This CDR3 comprises 18 residues. J was trimmed by 4 bases and V by 2 bases; bases with no gene match: 13. This CDR3 reads CASSLLIQRGGRGETQYF. The CDR3 region has the DNA TGTGCCAGCAGCTTATTAATCCAGCGGGGGGGCCGAGGAGAGACCCAGTACTTC.

The chain has TRBV6-1 and TRBJ1-2; 7 bases agree with TRBD1. Trimming took 2 bases from V and 4 from J; bases not matched to a gene: 13. The CDR3 contains 17 residues. Germline CDR1 MNHNS, CDR2 SASEGT. CDR3 coding DNA: TGTGCCAGCAGTGAAAGGAGGGGTGGACAGGAAGGCTATGGCTACACCTTC. Protein: CASSERRGGQEGYGYTF.

This clone was detected only once. The rearrangement joins TRBV29-1 to TRBJ2-5; TRBD2 matches 7 bases. From germline, CDR1 is SQVTM and CDR2 ANQGSEA. The length of the CDR3 is 13 residues. With V trimmed by 4 bases and J by 5 bases, 7 bases remained unmatched. In nucleotides, the CDR3 is TGCAGCGTTGCCCAGGGAGGGACCGAGACCCAGTACTTC. It translates to CSVAQGGTETQYF.

CDR3 in DNA: TGTGCCAGCAGCTTGAGGGCGGGCGGGGACCCCCGGCTCCAAGAGACCCAGTACTTC. This sequence encodes CASSLRAGGDPRLQETQYF. V is TRBV5-6 and J is TRBJ2-5; possibly TRBD2 for D (6 bases). The V gene lost 1 base and the J gene lost 1 base, with 23 bases spanning the gap. Germline V gene lookup returns CDR1 SGHDT and CDR2 YYEEEE. The CDR3 is 19 amino acids.

The genes are TRBV11-3 and TRBJ2-1; 9 bases are shared with TRBD1. Germline CDR1 SGHNT, CDR2 YENEEA. J lost 8 bases, V lost 4 bases, and 3 bases had no gene match. This CDR3 comprises 13 residues. The CDR3 is CASSSWTGDEQFF. The CDR3 nucleotides read TGTGCCAGCAGCTCCTGGACAGGGGATGAGCAGTTCTTC.

The V call is TRBV6-6, the J call TRBJ2-3; possible D gene TRBD2, 5 bases. The CDR3 is 15 residues long. Trimming pared 0 bases from V and 2 bases from J, leaving 9 bases between. Germline-derived CDR1 and CDR2 are MNHNY and SVGAGI (reference sequence). The chain's CDR3 is CASSYSRGNTDTQYF. The CDR3 coding sequence is TGTGCCAGCAGTTACTCACGAGGGAACACAGATACGCAGTATTTT.

This sequence joins TRBV5-1 and TRBJ2-3, with 8 bases aligning to TRBD1. Trimming removed 5 bases from V and 6 bases from J; junction bases left unmatched: 17. The CDR3 has 17 residues. Germline V gene data show CDR1 as SGHRS and CDR2 as YFSETQ. The CDR3 spells CASSFTGGGFIPDTQYF. CDR3 nucleotide sequence: TGCGCCAGCAGTTTTACAGGGGGTGGGTTTATTCCGGATACGCAGTATTTT.

V is TRBV19 and J is TRBJ2-1, with 8 bases matching TRBD2. Trimming at V came to 0 bases and at J to 15 bases, leaving 7 bases not matched to a gene. This CDR3 region has 13 residues. CDR1 is LNHDA, CDR2 SQIVND, per germline (reference sequence). CDR3 loop: CASSIEPGLETFF. CDR3 DNA sequence: TGTGCCAGTAGTATAGAACCGGGACTAGAGACGTTCTTC.